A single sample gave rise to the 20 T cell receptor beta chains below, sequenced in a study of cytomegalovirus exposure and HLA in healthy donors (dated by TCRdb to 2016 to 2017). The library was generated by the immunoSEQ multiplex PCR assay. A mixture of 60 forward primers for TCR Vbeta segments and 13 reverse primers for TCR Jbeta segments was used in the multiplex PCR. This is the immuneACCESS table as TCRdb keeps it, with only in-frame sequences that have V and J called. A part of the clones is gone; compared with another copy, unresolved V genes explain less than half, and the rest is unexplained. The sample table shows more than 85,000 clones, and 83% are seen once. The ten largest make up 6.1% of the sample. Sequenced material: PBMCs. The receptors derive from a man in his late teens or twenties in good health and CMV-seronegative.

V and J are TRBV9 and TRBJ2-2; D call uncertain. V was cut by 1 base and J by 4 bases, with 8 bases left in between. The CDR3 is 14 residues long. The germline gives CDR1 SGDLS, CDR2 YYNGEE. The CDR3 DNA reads TGTGCCAGCAGCGTATTCGACACCACCGGGGAGCTGTTTTTT. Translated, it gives CASSVFDTTGELFF.

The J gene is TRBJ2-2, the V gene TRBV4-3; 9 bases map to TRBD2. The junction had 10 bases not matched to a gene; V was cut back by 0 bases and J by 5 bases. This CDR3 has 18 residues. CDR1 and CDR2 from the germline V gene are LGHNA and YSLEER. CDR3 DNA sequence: TGCGCCAGCAGCCAAGAGGGTAGCGGGAGTACGCGAACCGGGGAGCTGTTTTTT. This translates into CASSQEGSGSTRTGELFF.

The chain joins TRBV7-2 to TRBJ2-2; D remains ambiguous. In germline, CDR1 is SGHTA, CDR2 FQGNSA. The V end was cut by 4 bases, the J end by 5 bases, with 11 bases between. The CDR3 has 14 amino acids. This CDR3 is CASSYIPLTGELFF. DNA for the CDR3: TGTGCCAGCAGCTACATCCCTTTAACCGGGGAGCTGTTTTTT.

In DNA form, the CDR3 reads TGTGCCAGCAGTCACAGGGGTGCTAATGAAAAACTGTTTTTT. The encoded protein is CASSHRGANEKLFF. V gene TRBV6-5 combines with J gene TRBJ1-4; TRBD1 aligns across 7 bases. This CDR3 contains 14 residues. The ends lost 5 bases at V and 3 bases at J; junction bases unmatched: 3. The germline V gene encodes CDR1 MNHEY and CDR2 SVGAGI.

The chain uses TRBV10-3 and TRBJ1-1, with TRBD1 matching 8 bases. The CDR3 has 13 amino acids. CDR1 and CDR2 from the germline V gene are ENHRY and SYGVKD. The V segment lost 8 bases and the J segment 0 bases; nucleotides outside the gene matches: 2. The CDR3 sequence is CAIWTGMNTEAFF. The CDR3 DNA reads TGTGCCATCTGGACAGGGATGAACACTGAAGCTTTCTTT.

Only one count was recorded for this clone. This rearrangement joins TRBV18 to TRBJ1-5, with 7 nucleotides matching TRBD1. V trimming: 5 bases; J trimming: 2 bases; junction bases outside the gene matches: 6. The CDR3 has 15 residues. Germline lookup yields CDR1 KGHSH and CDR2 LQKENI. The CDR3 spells CASSATGSRNQPQHF. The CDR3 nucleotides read TGTGCCAGCTCAGCGACAGGGAGCCGCAATCAGCCCCAGCATTTT.

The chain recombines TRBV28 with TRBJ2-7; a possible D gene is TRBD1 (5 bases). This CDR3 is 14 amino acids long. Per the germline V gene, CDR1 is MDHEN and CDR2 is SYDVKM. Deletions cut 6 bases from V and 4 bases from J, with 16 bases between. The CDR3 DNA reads TGTGCCAGCAGACCGACAGTCACCCTATACGAGCAGTACTTC. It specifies CASRPTVTLYEQYF.

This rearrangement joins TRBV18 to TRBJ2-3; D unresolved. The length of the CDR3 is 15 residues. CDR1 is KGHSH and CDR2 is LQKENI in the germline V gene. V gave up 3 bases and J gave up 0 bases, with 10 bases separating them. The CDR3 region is CASSPRVTSTDTQYF. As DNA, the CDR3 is TGTGCCAGCTCACCCCGAGTAACTAGCACAGATACGCAGTATTTT.

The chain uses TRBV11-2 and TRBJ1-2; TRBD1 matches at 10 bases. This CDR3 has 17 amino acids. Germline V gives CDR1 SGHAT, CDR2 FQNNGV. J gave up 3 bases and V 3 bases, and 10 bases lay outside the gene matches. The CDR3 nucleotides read TGTGCCAGCAGCTTCGAAGTAGCGGGACAGGGGTACTATGGCTACACCTTC. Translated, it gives CASSFEVAGQGYYGYTF.

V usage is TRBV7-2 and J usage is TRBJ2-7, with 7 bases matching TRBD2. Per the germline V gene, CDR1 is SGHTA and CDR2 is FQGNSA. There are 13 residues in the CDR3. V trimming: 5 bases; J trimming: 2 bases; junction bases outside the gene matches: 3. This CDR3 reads CASSISGPYEQYF. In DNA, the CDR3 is TGTGCCAGCAGCATTAGCGGGCCCTACGAGCAGTACTTC.

CDR3: CASSLAKAGEKLFF. In DNA, the CDR3 is TGTGCCAGCAGCTTAGCAAAGGCGGGGGAAAAACTGTTTTTT. This chain connects TRBV7-2 to TRBJ1-4; D remains ambiguous. Germline-derived CDR1 and CDR2 are SGHTA and FQGNSA. CDR3 length equals 14 residues. The ends were cut back, 0 bases at V and 8 bases at J, with 10 bases in the middle.

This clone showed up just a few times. This CDR3 reads CASSDYFGTSGSILAKNIQYF. As DNA, the CDR3 is TGTGCCAGCAGTGACTACTTTGGGACTAGCGGGAGTATTCTAGCCAAAAACATTCAGTACTTC. V is TRBV6-4 and J is TRBJ2-4, with 14 positions matching TRBD2. The trim removed 1 base at V and 0 bases at J, leaving 11 bases unmatched. This CDR3 comprises 21 residues. Germline V gene data show CDR1 as MRHNA and CDR2 as SNTAGT.

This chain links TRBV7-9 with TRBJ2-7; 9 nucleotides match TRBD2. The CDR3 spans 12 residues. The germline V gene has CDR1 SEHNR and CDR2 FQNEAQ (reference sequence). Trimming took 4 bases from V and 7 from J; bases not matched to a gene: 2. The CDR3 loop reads CASSWTSAEQYF. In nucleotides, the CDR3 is TGTGCCAGCAGCTGGACTAGCGCTGAGCAGTACTTC.

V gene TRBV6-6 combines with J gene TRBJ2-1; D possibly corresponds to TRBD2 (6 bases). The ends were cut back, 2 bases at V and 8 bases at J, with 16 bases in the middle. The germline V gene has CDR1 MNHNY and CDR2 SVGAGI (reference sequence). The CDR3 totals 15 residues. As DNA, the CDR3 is TGTGCCAGCAGTTACGAGGCTAGCGCTGGGGATGAGCAGTTCTTC. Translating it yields CASSYEASAGDEQFF.

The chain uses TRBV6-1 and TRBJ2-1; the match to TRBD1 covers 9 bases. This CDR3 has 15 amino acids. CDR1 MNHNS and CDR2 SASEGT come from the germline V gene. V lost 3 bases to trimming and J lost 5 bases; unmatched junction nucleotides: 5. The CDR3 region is CASSEGTGFHNEQFF. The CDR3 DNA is TGTGCCAGCAGTGAGGGGACAGGGTTCCACAATGAGCAGTTCTTC.

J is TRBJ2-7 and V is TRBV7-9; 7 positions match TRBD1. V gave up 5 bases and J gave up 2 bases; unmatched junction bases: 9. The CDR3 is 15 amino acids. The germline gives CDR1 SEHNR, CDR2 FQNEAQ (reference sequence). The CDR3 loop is CASSLSTGAPYEQYF. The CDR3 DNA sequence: TGTGCCAGCAGCCTAAGCACAGGGGCCCCCTACGAGCAGTACTTC.

CDR3 in DNA: TGTGCCAGCAGCTCGACAGGGGGATATAGCTACGAGCAGTACTTC. Encoded protein: CASSSTGGYSYEQYF. The rearrangement uses TRBV5-8 and TRBJ2-7, with TRBD1 matching 9 bases. Per the germline V gene, CDR1 is SGHTS and CDR2 is YDEGEE. The CDR3 contains 15 residues. With 3 bases clipped from V and 3 bases from J, the junction kept 7 bases outside the gene matches.

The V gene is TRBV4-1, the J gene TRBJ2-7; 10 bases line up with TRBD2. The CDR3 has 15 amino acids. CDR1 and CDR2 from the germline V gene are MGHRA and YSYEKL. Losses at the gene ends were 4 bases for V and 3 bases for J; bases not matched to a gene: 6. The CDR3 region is CASSPGTSDFYEQYF. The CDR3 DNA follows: TGCGCCAGCAGCCCAGGGACTAGCGATTTCTACGAGCAGTACTTC.

CDR3 sequence reads: CASSLSASGGSGANVLTF. Written as DNA, the CDR3 is TGTGCCAGCAGTTTATCGGCTAGCGGGGGATCTGGGGCCAACGTCCTGACTTTC. The genes are TRBV27 and TRBJ2-6, with TRBD2 identical over 10 bases. Germline V gene sequence: CDR1 MNHEY, CDR2 SMNVEV (reference sequence). This CDR3 contains 18 residues. Unmatched junction bases numbered 3, after V lost 0 bases and J lost 1 base.

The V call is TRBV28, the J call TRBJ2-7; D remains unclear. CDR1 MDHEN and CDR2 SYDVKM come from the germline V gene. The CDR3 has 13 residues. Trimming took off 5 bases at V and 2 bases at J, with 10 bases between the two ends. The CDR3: CASSGPIAYEQYF. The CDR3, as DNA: TGTGCCAGCAGTGGGCCCATCGCCTACGAGCAGTACTTC.